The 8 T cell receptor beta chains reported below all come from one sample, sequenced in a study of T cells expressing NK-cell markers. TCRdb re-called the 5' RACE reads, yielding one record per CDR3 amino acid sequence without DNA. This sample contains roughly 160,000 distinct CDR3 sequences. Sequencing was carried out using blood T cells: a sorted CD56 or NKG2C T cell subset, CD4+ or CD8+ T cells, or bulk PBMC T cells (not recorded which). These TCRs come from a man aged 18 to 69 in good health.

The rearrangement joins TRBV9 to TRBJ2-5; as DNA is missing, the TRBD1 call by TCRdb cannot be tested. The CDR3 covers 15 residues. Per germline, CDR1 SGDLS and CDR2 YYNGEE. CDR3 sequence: CASSAEWDSRETQYF.

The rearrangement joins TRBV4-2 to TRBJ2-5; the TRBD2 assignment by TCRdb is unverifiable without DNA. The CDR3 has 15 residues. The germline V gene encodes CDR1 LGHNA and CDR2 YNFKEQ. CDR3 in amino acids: CASSQRGGSDETQYF.

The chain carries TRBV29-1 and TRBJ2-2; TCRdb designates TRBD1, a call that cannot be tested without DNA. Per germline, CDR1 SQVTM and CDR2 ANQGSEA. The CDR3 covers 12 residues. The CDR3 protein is CSGTGYTGELFF.

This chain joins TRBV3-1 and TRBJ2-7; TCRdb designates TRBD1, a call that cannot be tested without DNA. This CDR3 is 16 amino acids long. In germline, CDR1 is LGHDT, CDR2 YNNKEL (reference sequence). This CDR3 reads CASSPDRQPGAYEQYF.

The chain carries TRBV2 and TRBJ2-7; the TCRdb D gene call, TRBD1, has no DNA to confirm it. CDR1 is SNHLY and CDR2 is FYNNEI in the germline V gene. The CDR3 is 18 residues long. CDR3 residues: CASSDSGYSGQGHYEQYF.

The CDR3 region is CTSSQEGTGETQYF. The chain links TRBV1 to TRBJ2-5; the D call of TRBD1 rests on TCRdb alone, since no DNA is present to check it. TRBV1 is listed as a pseudogene. The CDR3 contains 14 residues.

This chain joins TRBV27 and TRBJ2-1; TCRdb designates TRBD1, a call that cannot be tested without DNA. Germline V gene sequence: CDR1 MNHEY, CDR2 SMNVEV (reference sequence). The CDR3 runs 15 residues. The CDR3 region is CASSNQGSSYNEQFF.

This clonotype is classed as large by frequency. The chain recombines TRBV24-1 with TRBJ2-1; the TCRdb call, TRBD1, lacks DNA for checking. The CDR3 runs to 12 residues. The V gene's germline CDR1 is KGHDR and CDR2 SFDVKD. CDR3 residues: CATSDWGNEQFF.